One TCR beta chain is described in this entry. Its antigen is not known. The data were taken from a study of cytomegalovirus exposure and HLA in healthy donors. Study-level results: Later work found most CMV-associated TCR beta chains apparently HLA-restricted. Likely technical artifact: a cluster of highly shared sequence variants. TCR beta chains numbering some 150 were designated cytomegalovirus-associated. There were reportedly fewer N-insertions in an Asian-associated ancestry cluster than the roughly 670-donor mean, in a later analysis.

PCR was performed using 60 Vbeta and 13 Jbeta primers. Measured with immunoSEQ multiplex PCR; TCRdb has only the in-frame clones, and not every one. The sample comprises about 130,000 clones, around three quarters of which are singletons, and roughly 1.9% rests with the top ten. Germline V gene sequence: CDR1 MNHNY, CDR2 SVGAGI (reference sequence). CDR3 size: 13 residues. Trimming took 7 bases from V and 5 from J, leaving 14 bases between them. The chain recombines TRBV6-6 with TRBJ2-5, with D unresolved. This TCR was sampled from a woman aged 50 to 60 in good health and CMV-seronegative. The sample consisted of PBMCs. CDR3 sequence (DNA): TGTGCCAGCAATAGTAGTGAGTCGGAGACCCAGTACTTC. This codes for CASNSSESETQYF.